This T cell receptor (beta chain) emerged from a study of cytomegalovirus exposure and HLA in healthy donors. Study-wide results and limits: In the analysis, some V segments, TRBV6-2 and TRBV6-3 included, were excluded as indistinguishable.

After removal of 6 bases from V and 4 bases from J, the junction contained 9 bases not matched to a gene. The germline V gene has CDR1 LNHDA and CDR2 SQIVND (reference sequence). The CDR3 consists of 15 residues. Worth noting for this clone: Its cognate antigen is unknown.

PCR employed 60 Vbeta and 13 Jbeta primers. Here immunoSEQ multiplex PCR was the method, and the copy in TCRdb shows in-frame clones only, minus some. Among 200,000 or so clones listed, 82% were seen once. The TCR sequence derives from a woman aged 45-65 years in good health and CMV-seropositive. V and J are TRBV19 and TRBJ2-1; 7 nucleotides line up with TRBD1. The sample comprised PBMCs. CDR3 in amino acids: CASRVDRDPYNEQFF. CDR3 coding DNA: TGTGCCAGTAGGGTTGACAGGGACCCATACAATGAGCAGTTCTTC.